This T cell receptor beta chain was profiled in a study of T cells in Graves' hyperthyroidism and ophthalmopathy. In germline, CDR1 is SGHDN, CDR2 FVKESK. Trimming took off 2 bases at V and 5 bases at J, with 9 bases between the two ends. There are 13 residues in the CDR3. Amplification targeted TCR beta CDR3 regions from RNA transcripts. First-round RT-PCR of the TCR CDR3 relied on the HTBI primer set. One entry per CDR3 protein results from TCRdb running MiXCR on the multiplex PCR reads. The sample has approximately 590,000 distinct CDR3 sequences, approximately 14% seen once. This TCR was recovered from a woman in her 30s with Graves' hyperthyroidism. The specimen was blood. The chain is built from TRBV14 and TRBJ2-5; D call uncertain. The CDR3 sequence is CASSQLFWETQYF. The CDR3 DNA follows: TGTGCCAGCAGCCAACTCTTTTGGGAGACCCAGTACTTC.